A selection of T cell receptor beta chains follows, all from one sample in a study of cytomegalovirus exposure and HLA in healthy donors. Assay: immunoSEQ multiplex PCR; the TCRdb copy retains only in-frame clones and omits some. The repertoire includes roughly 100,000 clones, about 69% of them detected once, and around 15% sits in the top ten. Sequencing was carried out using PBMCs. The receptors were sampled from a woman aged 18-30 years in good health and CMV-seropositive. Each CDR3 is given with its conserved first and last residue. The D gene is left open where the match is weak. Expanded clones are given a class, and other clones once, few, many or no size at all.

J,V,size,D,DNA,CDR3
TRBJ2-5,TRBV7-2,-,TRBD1,TGTGCCAGCAGCTTAGAACAGGGGGTGAAGACCCAGTACTTC,CASSLEQGVKTQYF
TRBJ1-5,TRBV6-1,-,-,TGTGCCAGCAGTGAATCTCGCCCCTATAGCAATCAGCCCCAGCATTTT,CASSESRPYSNQPQHF
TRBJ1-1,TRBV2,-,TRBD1,TGTGCCAGCATCCCCGACAGGGGCACTGAAGCTTTCTTT,CASIPDRGTEAFF
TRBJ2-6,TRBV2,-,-,TGTGCCAGCACCCGAGACAGCTCTGGGGCCAACGTCCTGACTTTC,CASTRDSSGANVLTF
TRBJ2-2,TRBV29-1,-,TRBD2,TGCAGCGTTGAAGAGAGTTGGGCTAGCGGGAGCCCCGGGGAGCTGTTTTTT,CSVEESWASGSPGELFF
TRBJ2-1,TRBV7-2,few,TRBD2,TGTGCCAGCAGACCCAGCGGGAGTAAGAGGAATGAGCAGTTCTTC,CASRPSGSKRNEQFF
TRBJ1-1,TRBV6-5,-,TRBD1,TGTGCCAGCAGATTAACAGGGGGCACTGAAGCTTTCTTT,CASRLTGGTEAFF
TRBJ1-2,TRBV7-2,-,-,TGTGCCAGCAGCTTGAGGGTGGAGGGGAATGGCTACACCTTC,CASSLRVEGNGYTF
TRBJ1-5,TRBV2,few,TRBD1,TGTGCCAGCAGTGCGACAGGGGGGCCTAATAGCAATCAGCCCCAGCATTTT,CASSATGGPNSNQPQHF
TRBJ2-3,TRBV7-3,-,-,TGTGCCAGCAGCTCCAATAGTCTAGATACGCAGTATTTT,CASSSNSLDTQYF
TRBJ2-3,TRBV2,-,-,TGTGCCAGCAGGAGGGACTTGATCACAGATACGCAGTATTTT,CASRRDLITDTQYF
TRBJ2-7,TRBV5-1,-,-,TGCGCCAGCAGCTTCCCAGGGGTCGAGCAGTACTTC,CASSFPGVEQYF
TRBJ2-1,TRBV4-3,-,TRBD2,TGCGCCAGCAGCCAAGCCGTCAGCGGGGGGTTTAATGAGCAGTTCTTC,CASSQAVSGGFNEQFF
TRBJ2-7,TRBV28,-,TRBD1,TGTGCCAGCAGACGACAGGGAATAGTGTACGAGCAGTACTTC,CASRRQGIVYEQYF
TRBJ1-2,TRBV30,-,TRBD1,TGTGCCTGGAGTGTACCCAGGGGGATCTATGGCTACACCTTC,CAWSVPRGIYGYTF
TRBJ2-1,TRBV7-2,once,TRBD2,TGTGCCAGCAGCTTAGTTGGGACTAGCGGGAAAAATGAGCAGTTCTTC,CASSLVGTSGKNEQFF
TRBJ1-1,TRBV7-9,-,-,TGTGCCAGCAGCAACGGACAGCCGAACACTGAAGCTTTCTTT,CASSNGQPNTEAFF
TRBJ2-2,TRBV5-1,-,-,TGCGCCAGCAATTCGGTCCCCCTCAACACCGGGGAGCTGTTTTTT,CASNSVPLNTGELFF
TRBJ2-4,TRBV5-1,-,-,TGCGCCAGCAGCTTGGAACCGGCTAGCTACAATTTAGCCAAAAACATTCAGTACTTC,CASSLEPASYNLAKNIQYF
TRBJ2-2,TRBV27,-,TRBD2,TGTGCCAGCAGTCCATTAGCGGGAGGGAACACCGGGGAGCTGTTTTTT,CASSPLAGGNTGELFF
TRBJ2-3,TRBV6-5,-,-,TGTGCCAGCAGTAAAGGACTAAACACAGATACGCAGTATTTT,CASSKGLNTDTQYF
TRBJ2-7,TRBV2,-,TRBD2,TGTGCCAGCGAGAGGGGGACTAGCGGGAGTTCCCACGAGCAGTACTTC,CASERGTSGSSHEQYF
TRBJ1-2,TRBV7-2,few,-,TGTGCCAGCAGCCTCCGAAGCGCGGGGGTTGAGGGCTACACCTTC,CASSLRSAGVEGYTF
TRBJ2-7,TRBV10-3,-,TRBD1,TGTGCCATCAGTGAGTCTGACAGGGGGAGAGGCGAGCAGTACTTC,CAISESDRGRGEQYF
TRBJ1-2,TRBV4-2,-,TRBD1,TGTGCCAGCAGCCCCACCCTGACAGGGGGCTCCAGTTCCTATGGCTACACCTTC,CASSPTLTGGSSSYGYTF
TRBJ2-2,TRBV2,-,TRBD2,TGTGCCAGCAGCGGTAGCGGGAGGAACACCGGGGAGCTGTTTTTT,CASSGSGRNTGELFF
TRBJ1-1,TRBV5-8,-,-,TGTGCCAGCAGCCCTGGACAGCTTATGAACACTGAAGCTTTCTTT,CASSPGQLMNTEAFF
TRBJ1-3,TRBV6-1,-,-,TGTGCCAGCAGAGAACCGGGAAGGGGAAACACCATATATTTT,CASREPGRGNTIYF
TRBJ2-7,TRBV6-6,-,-,TGTGCCAGCAGCCCCCGGACTAATTCCTACGAGCAGTACTTC,CASSPRTNSYEQYF
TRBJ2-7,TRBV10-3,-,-,TGTGCCATCAGTGAGTCGCGCGGAACCCTTGTGGAGCAGTACTTC,CAISESRGTLVEQYF
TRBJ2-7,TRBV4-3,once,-,TGCGCCAGCAGCCAAGACAGCGGTAGCCTCTACGAGCAGTACTTC,CASSQDSGSLYEQYF
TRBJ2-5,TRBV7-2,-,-,TGTGCCAGCAGCCCGGGTGGCATCCGATCGCTCAGGGGGGAGCAGTACTTC,CASSPGGIRSLRGEQYF
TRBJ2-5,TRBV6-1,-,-,TGTGCCAGCGGAAGTCACAGGGCCCTGCAAGAGACCCAGTACTTC,CASGSHRALQETQYF
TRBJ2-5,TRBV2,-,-,TGTGCCAGCATACAGGACCAAGAGACCCAGTACTTC,CASIQDQETQYF
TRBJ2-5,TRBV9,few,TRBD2,TGTGCCAGCAGCCTCGGGACTAGCGGGGGATTGGAGACCCAGTACTTC,CASSLGTSGGLETQYF
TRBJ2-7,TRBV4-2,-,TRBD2,TGTGCCAGCAGCCAAGAATTGACTAGCCGTTCCCTCGTCTACGAGCAGTACTTC,CASSQELTSRSLVYEQYF
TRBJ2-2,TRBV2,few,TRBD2,TGTGCCAGCAGTGCTAGCGGGAGGCGGTCTGGCGGGGAGCTGTTTTTT,CASSASGRRSGGELFF
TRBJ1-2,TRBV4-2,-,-,TGTGCCAGCAGCCAAGACCGGGGTAACTATGGCTACACCTTC,CASSQDRGNYGYTF
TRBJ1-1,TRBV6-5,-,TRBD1,TGTGCCAGCAGACCAGGGGGGCCGAACACTGAAGCTTTCTTT,CASRPGGPNTEAFF
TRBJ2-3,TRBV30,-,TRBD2,TGTGCCTGGAGTATGGAGCTAGCGGGAGGGTCAGATACGCAGTATTTT,CAWSMELAGGSDTQYF
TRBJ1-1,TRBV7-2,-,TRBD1,TGTGCCAGCGTACAGGGGGCGGCGGGCACTGAAGCTTTCTTT,CASVQGAAGTEAFF
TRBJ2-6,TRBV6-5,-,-,TGTGCCAGCAGTCCCCCAGGGGCCGGGGCCAACGTCCTGACTTTC,CASSPPGAGANVLTF
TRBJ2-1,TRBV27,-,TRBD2,TGTGCCAGCTCCGGTAGCGGGAGACCCTACAATGAGCAGTTCTTC,CASSGSGRPYNEQFF
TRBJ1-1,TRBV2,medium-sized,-,TGTGCCAGCAGTGACGGAGGGGTAGACGAAGCTTTCTTT,CASSDGGVDEAFF
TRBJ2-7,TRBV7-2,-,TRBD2,TGTGCCAGCAGCTTAGAGCGGGGGGACGAGCAGTACTTC,CASSLERGDEQYF
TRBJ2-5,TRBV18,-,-,TGTGCCAGCTCACCGGGCAGCAATCAAGAGACCCAGTACTTC,CASSPGSNQETQYF
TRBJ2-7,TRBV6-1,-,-,TGTGCCAGCAGTGAAGTGGACTCTACGGCCTACGAGCAGTACTTC,CASSEVDSTAYEQYF
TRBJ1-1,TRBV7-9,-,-,TGTGCCAGCAGCTCCGCCCGGGGGAGGACTGAAGCTTTCTTT,CASSSARGRTEAFF
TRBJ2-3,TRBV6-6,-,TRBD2,TGTGCCAGCAGCCGACTAGCGACCACAGATACGCAGTATTTT,CASSRLATTDTQYF
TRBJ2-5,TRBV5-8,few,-,TGTGCCAGCAGCTTGGCCGGCAGGGTTCAAGAGACCCAGTACTTC,CASSLAGRVQETQYF
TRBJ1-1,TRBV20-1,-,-,TGCAGTGCTAGGGACAGCTCTGAAGCTTTCTTT,CSARDSSEAFF